This TCR beta chain was sequenced for a study of early T cells in non-severe SARS-CoV-2 infection. Whole-study context: Bulk RNA taken from unsorted whole blood was sequenced, leaving chains unpaired.

The TCR library protocol was used to attach unique molecular identifiers. These identifiers were attached to individual cDNA molecules. MiXCR, run by TCRdb on the 5' RACE reads, gives a single entry per CDR3 protein. Of tens of thousands of distinct CDR3 sequences listed, roughly a tenth are singletons. This clonotype occurred many times. Trimming stripped 7 bases from V and 11 bases from J, with 15 bases between. CDR3 length: 12 amino acids. From germline, CDR1 is MNHEY and CDR2 SVGAGI. This sample comprised whole blood, obtained at baseline. The source is an adult who was a healthcare worker with PCR-confirmed SARS-CoV-2 infection or an uninfected control (not recorded which). V usage is TRBV6-5 and J usage is TRBJ1-5, with a possible D match to TRBD1 (6 bases). The CDR3 loop is CASIIRGRTQHF. The CDR3, as DNA: TGTGCCAGCATAATACGGGGGCGAACCCAGCATTTT.